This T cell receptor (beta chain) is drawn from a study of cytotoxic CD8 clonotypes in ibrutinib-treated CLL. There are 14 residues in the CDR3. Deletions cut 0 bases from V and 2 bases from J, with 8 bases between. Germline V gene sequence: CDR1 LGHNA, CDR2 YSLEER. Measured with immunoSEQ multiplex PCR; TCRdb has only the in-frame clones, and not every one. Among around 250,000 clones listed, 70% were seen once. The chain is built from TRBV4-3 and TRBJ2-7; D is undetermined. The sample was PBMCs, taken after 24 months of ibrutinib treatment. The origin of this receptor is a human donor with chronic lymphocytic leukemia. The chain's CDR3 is CASSQDYLTYEQYF. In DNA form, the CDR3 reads TGCGCCAGCAGCCAAGACTATTTGACCTACGAGCAGTACTTC.